A single sample gave rise to the 17 T cell receptor beta chains below, sequenced in a study of lymphopenia after photon versus proton radiotherapy. TCRdb's copy holds only in-frame clones and misses some; the assay was immunoSEQ multiplex PCR. The data contain approximately 15,000 clones, 70% to 85% of them singletons. The sequencing used peripheral blood, collected from a patient treated with photon-based radiotherapy. These receptors all stem from a man aged 45-60 years with gastric cancer.

This sequence joins TRBV4-3 and TRBJ2-1; D remains ambiguous. The ends were cut back, 0 bases at V and 9 bases at J, with 12 bases in the middle. CDR3 length equals 14 residues. Germline CDR1 and CDR2: LGHNA and YSLEER. As DNA, the CDR3 is TGCGCCAGCAGCCAAGAGAGAAACAATGGTGAGCAGTTCTTC. Its translation is CASSQERNNGEQFF.

The table lists this clone with a count of one. The chain links TRBV7-2 to TRBJ2-3, with D perhaps TRBD1 or TRBD2 (5 bases each). Germline CDR1 SGHTA, CDR2 FQGNSA. The ends were cut back, 5 bases at V and 7 bases at J, with 7 bases in the middle. The length of the CDR3 is 11 residues. CDR3 in DNA: TGTGCCAGCAGCGGGGGAAATACGCAGTATTTT. Amino acids: CASSGGNTQYF. The full variable domain, completed using reference TRBV7-2 and TRBJ2-3, is GAGVSQSPSNKVTEKGKDVELRCDPISGHTALYWYRQSLGQGLEFLIYFQGNSAPDKSGLPSDRFSAERTGGSVSTLTIQRTQQEDSAVYLCASSGGNTQYFGPGTRLTVL.

This chain connects TRBV7-3 to TRBJ2-3; 8 positions match TRBD2. There are 17 residues in the CDR3. The germline gives CDR1 SGHTA, CDR2 FQGTGA. V shed 5 bases, J shed 0 bases, and the junction held 10 bases outside the gene matches. The CDR3 DNA sequence: TGTGCCAGCAGCCGGACTGGACTAGCCCTGAGCACAGATACGCAGTATTTT. Protein product: CASSRTGLALSTDTQYF.

V gene TRBV2 combines with J gene TRBJ2-7; D may be TRBD1 or TRBD2 (5 bases each). CDR3 size: 15 residues. The germline V gene encodes CDR1 SNHLY and CDR2 FYNNEI. The V gene lost 4 bases and the J gene lost 7 bases, with 20 bases spanning the gap. CDR3 sequence: CASSVSTGTPWEQYF. CDR3 nucleotides: TGTGCCAGCAGTGTATCAACGGGGACGCCCTGGGAGCAGTACTTC.

This chain links TRBV2 with TRBJ2-3; TRBD2 is a possible D gene (5 bases). Germline V lookup: CDR1 SNHLY, CDR2 FYNNEI. The CDR3 runs to 13 residues. The ends were cut back, 6 bases at V and 2 bases at J, with 9 bases in the middle. DNA of the CDR3: TGTGCCAGCAGCGGACTTATCACAGATACGCAGTATTTT. It yields the protein CASSGLITDTQYF.

This clone turned up a few times. The chain uses TRBV5-6 and TRBJ1-6, with 9 bases fitting TRBD1. CDR1 and CDR2 from the germline V gene are SGHDT and YYEEEE. The CDR3 consists of 14 residues. V lost 4 bases to trimming and J lost 10 bases; unmatched junction nucleotides: 6. CDR3 amino acids: CASSGGQGNSPLHF. As DNA, the CDR3 is TGTGCCAGCAGCGGGGGACAGGGAAACTCACCCCTCCACTTT.

The gene calls are TRBV15 and TRBJ2-5, with a weak D call TRBD2 (6 bases). The CDR3 covers 16 residues. From germline, CDR1 is LNHNV and CDR2 YYDKDF (reference sequence). V gave up 1 base and J gave up 4 bases, with 16 bases separating them. Written as DNA, the CDR3 is TGTGCCACCAGCAGAGTGGCGGGGCTGGGTTCAGAGACCCAGTACTTC. Amino acids: CATSRVAGLGSETQYF. Full variable domain (remainder filled in from reference TRBV15 and TRBJ2-5): DAMVIQNPRYQVTQFGKPVTLSCSQTLNHNVMYWYQQKSSQAPKLLFHYYDKDFNNEADTPDNFQSRRPNTSFCFLDIRSPGLGDTAMYLCATSRVAGLGSETQYFGPGTRLLVL.

J is TRBJ2-5 and V is TRBV7-8, with D perhaps TRBD1 (5 bases). This CDR3 has 13 amino acids. Germline assignment: CDR1 SGHVS and CDR2 FQNEAQ. V was pared by 5 bases and J by 3 bases, with 10 bases between. CDR3 protein: CASSEGVKETQYF. Written as DNA, the CDR3 is TGTGCCAGCAGCGAAGGGGTGAAAGAGACCCAGTACTTC.

The rearrangement joins TRBV19 to TRBJ2-1, with 8 bases lining up with TRBD2. The germline gives CDR1 LNHDA, CDR2 SQIVND (reference sequence). CDR3 length: 15 residues. V shed 4 bases and J 0 bases; nucleotides not matched to a gene: 2. In DNA, the CDR3 is TGTGCCAGTAGTAGCGGGGGGAGCTCCTACAATGAGCAGTTCTTC. This encodes CASSSGGSSYNEQFF.

The rearrangement joins TRBV19 to TRBJ1-5, with a tentative D call TRBD1 (6 bases). The CDR3 is 14 amino acids. The germline V gene has CDR1 LNHDA and CDR2 SQIVND (reference sequence). Trimming removed 9 bases from V and 4 bases from J, with 16 bases in between. CDR3 amino acids: CASRTEILNQPQHF. The CDR3 bases are TGTGCCAGCAGGACAGAGATATTAAATCAGCCCCAGCATTTT.

The rearrangement uses TRBV5-1 and TRBJ1-2, with a tentative D call TRBD1 (5 bases). The ends were cut back, 5 bases at V and 4 bases at J, with 15 bases in the middle. The germline CDR1 and CDR2 sequences are SGHRS and YFSETQ. CDR3 length equals 14 residues. CDR3 sequence (DNA): TGCGCCAGCAGACGGGACCGAATCGCCTATGGCTACACCTTC. Its protein product is CASRRDRIAYGYTF.

The chain uses TRBV10-3 and TRBJ2-7, with D unclear. Germline V gene sequence: CDR1 ENHRY, CDR2 SYGVKD. V lost 10 bases and J lost 1, with 8 bases in between. The CDR3 totals 11 residues. The CDR3, as DNA: TGTGCCACCCGCGATTCCTACGAGCAGTACGTC. Its translation: CATRDSYEQYV.

V usage is TRBV20-1 and J usage is TRBJ1-2, with 7 bases that match TRBD1. The junction had 5 bases not matched to a gene; V was cut back by 6 bases and J by 7 bases. The CDR3 has 11 amino acids. Germline V CDR1 and CDR2: DFQATT, SNEGSKA (reference sequence). The CDR3 here is CSAKTGVGYTF. In nucleotides, the CDR3 is TGCAGTGCGAAAACAGGGGTTGGCTACACCTTC.

The J gene is TRBJ1-6, the V gene TRBV7-8; D not certain. CDR1 is SGHVS, CDR2 FQNEAQ, per germline. This CDR3 is 14 amino acids long. V was clipped by 1 base and J by 7 bases, with 8 bases between them. The CDR3 loop reads CASSLVEGNSPLHF. In nucleotides, the CDR3 is TGTGCCAGCAGCTTAGTCGAAGGGAATTCACCCCTCCACTTT.

This chain links TRBV7-6 with TRBJ1-4; tentatively, D is TRBD1 (6 bases). The ends were cut back, 3 bases at V and 10 bases at J, with 15 bases in the middle. Germline-derived CDR1 and CDR2 are SGHVS and FNYEAQ. The CDR3 extends over 14 amino acids. DNA of the CDR3: TGTGCCAGCAGCTTTGGGGACGGACAGAGAAAACTGTTTTTT. Residues: CASSFGDGQRKLFF.

The CDR3 reads CASSPRRGPNTEAFF. The CDR3 region has the DNA TGTGCCAGCAGTCCCCGCAGGGGGCCGAACACTGAAGCTTTCTTT. This rearrangement joins TRBV2 to TRBJ1-1; TRBD1 matches 8 bases. The CDR3 length is 15 residues. Germline assignment: CDR1 SNHLY and CDR2 FYNNEI. The V and J ends lost 5 bases and 1 base, in that order; junction bases with no gene match: 6. The full variable domain, rest sourced from reference TRBV2 and TRBJ1-1, is EPEVTQTPSHQVTQMGQEVILRCVPISNHLYFYWYRQILGQKVEFLVSFYNNEISEKSEIFDDQFSVERPDGSNFTLKIRSTKLEDSAMYFCASSPRRGPNTEAFFGQGTRLTVV.

The rearrangement links TRBV4-3 to TRBJ1-3; D gene unclear. This CDR3 region has 13 residues. Germline lookup yields CDR1 LGHNA and CDR2 YSLEER. V was clipped by 0 bases and J by 4 bases, with 4 bases between them. The CDR3 reads CASSQERGNTIYF. CDR3 DNA sequence: TGCGCCAGCAGCCAAGAACGGGGAAACACCATATATTTT.